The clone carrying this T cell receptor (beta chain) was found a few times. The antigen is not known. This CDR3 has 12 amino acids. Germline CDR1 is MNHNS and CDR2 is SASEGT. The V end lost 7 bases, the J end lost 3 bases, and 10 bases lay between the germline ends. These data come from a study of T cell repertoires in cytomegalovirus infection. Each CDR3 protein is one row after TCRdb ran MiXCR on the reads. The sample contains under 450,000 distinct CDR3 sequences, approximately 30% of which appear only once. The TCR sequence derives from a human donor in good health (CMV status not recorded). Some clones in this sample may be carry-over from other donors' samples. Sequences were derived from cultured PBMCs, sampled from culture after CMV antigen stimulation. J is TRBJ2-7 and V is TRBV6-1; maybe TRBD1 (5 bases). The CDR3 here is CASTSRGYEQYF. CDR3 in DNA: TGTGCCAGCACCTCTAGGGGCTACGAGCAGTACTTC.